The 3 T cell receptor beta chains below were found in one sample sequenced in a study of low-dose radiotherapy and immunotherapy resistance in tumors. cDNA synthesis used a TRAV/TRBV-specific primer set for both chains. The authors amplified TCRs for approximately 18 PCR cycles with a constant-region primer and a V-primer adapter. TCRdb re-derived calls from the reads in MiXCR, one entry per CDR3 protein. The top ten clones hold approximately 10% of a sample with under 90,000 distinct CDR3 sequences, 31% of them seen once. The sample's time point: before trial treatment. Sequences were derived from PBMCs, sampled before treatment. These TCRs come from a female donor with ovarian cancer.

The V call is TRBV28, the J call TRBJ2-1; D unresolved. V lost 3 bases and J lost 6, with 9 bases in between. The CDR3 sequence is 13 residues long. Germline lookup yields CDR1 MDHEN and CDR2 SYDVKM. Written as DNA, the CDR3 is TGTGCCAGCAGTTTGGGTCCGGCCAATGAGCAGTTCTTC. This codes for CASSLGPANEQFF.

This clonotype occurred many times. The chain uses TRBV5-1 and TRBJ1-1, with D uncertain. Germline CDR1 SGHRS, CDR2 YFSETQ. V lost 0 bases and J 7 bases, leaving 13 bases between the germline ends. The CDR3 runs to 14 residues. CDR3 protein: CASSLAVGGYEAFF. CDR3 nucleotide sequence: TGCGCCAGCAGCTTGGCCGTGGGTGGGTATGAAGCTTTCTTT.

This clonotype was seen at least ten times. The chain has TRBV20-1 and TRBJ2-3, with 9 bases aligning to TRBD2. Germline lookup yields CDR1 DFQATT and CDR2 SNEGSKA (reference sequence). CDR3 length: 15 residues. The V and J ends lost 5 bases and 5 bases, in that order; junction bases with no gene match: 11. Written as DNA, the CDR3 is TGCAGTGCTCCGGCTATTAGCGGGGGCGGAGATACGCAGTATTTT. This codes for CSAPAISGGGDTQYF.